This TCR beta chain stems from a study of cytomegalovirus exposure and HLA in healthy donors. Study-level information: Later, an analysis reported that the 130 or so validation repertoires had used the same platform as the approximately 690 first-cohort repertoires. Study-level points and caveats: Many donors shared some public TCRs, even though most TCR sequences were rare.

A single count supports this clone. Its antigen remains unidentified. Assay used: immunoSEQ multiplex PCR; TCRdb lists only in-frame clones, some missing. The table has just over 65,000 clones, approximately 96% seen once. This receptor was taken from a woman aged 18-29 years in good health and CMV-seropositive. The material sequenced was PBMCs.

DNA of the CDR3: TGTGCCAGCAGGGCAGGGTACCACGAGCAGTACTTC. This translates into CASRAGYHEQYF. The chain recombines TRBV27 with TRBJ2-7, with D perhaps matching TRBD1 (5 bases). V was clipped by 6 bases and J by 5 bases, with 11 bases between them. The CDR3 is 12 residues long. CDR1 is MNHEY and CDR2 is SMNVEV in the germline V gene (reference sequence).